The 14 T cell receptor beta chains reported below all come from one sample, sequenced in a study of identical twins. Each CDR3 protein gets one entry after TCRdb re-called the 5' RACE reads with MiXCR. The data show under 500,000 distinct CDR3 sequences, approximately 15% seen once. These same data were also listed under a study on yellow fever vaccine responses in identical twins.

Source material: CD4+ T cells sorted from blood. Receptor source: a woman between 18 and 30 years old in good health.

This sequence joins TRBV7-3 and TRBJ2-2; TRBD1 is a possible D gene (5 bases). Looked up from germline, CDR1 is SGHTA and CDR2 is FQGTGA. The CDR3 contains 13 residues. Between the trimmed V and J ends, which lost 5 bases and 7 bases, there was a span of 11 bases. The CDR3 bases are TGTGCCAGCAGCGGCAGGGTAGGCGGGGAGCTGTTTTTT. This gives the protein CASSGRVGGELFF.

This clonotype was observed a handful of times. The chain has TRBV28 and TRBJ1-5; D ambiguous. The V end was cut by 6 bases, the J end by 4 bases, with 19 bases between. The CDR3 is 16 residues long. Per germline, CDR1 MDHEN and CDR2 SYDVKM. The CDR3 sequence: CASSPESSIINQPQHF. CDR3 nucleotide sequence: TGTGCCAGCAGCCCAGAGAGTTCCATTATAAATCAGCCCCAGCATTTT.

The table lists this clonotype with a few counts. The gene calls are TRBV6-2 or TRBV6-3 and TRBJ2-1; D is unclear. From germline, CDR1 is MNHEY and CDR2 SVGEGT. Trimming cost V 2 bases and J 6 bases, with 17 bases left between them. This CDR3 contains 16 residues. The DNA for the CDR3 is TGTGCCAGCAGTTACCCTACGGCAATTAGAAGCAATGAGCAGTTCTTC. It yields the protein CASSYPTAIRSNEQFF.

The chain joins TRBV5-1 to TRBJ1-2; D is possibly TRBD1 (5 bases). This CDR3 contains 14 residues. V shed 4 bases and J shed 7 bases, with 17 bases lying between them. Germline V lookup: CDR1 SGHRS, CDR2 YFSETQ. The CDR3 DNA is TGCGCCAGCAGCCCAAGGACTGATCAGGGTGGCTACACCTTC. Its protein is CASSPRTDQGGYTF.

This clonotype turned up a few times. The chain recombines TRBV28 with TRBJ2-4; the match to TRBD2 covers 11 bases. The CDR3 has 16 amino acids. Germline V lookup: CDR1 MDHEN, CDR2 SYDVKM. With V trimmed by 5 bases and J by 7 bases, 10 bases remained unmatched. This chain's CDR3 is CASSLPGGTSGNIQYF. The CDR3 DNA is TGTGCCAGCAGTCTCCCCGGGGGGACTAGCGGTAACATTCAGTACTTC. Full variable domain (remainder filled in from reference TRBV28 and TRBJ2-4): DVKVTQSSRYLVKRTGEKVFLECVQDMDHENMFWYRQDPGLGLRLIYFSYDVKMKEKGDIPEGYSVSREKKERFSLILESASTNQTSMYLCASSLPGGTSGNIQYFGAGTRLSVL.

The V and J genes are TRBV3-1 and TRBJ2-1, with a tentative D call TRBD2 (5 bases). Germline lookup yields CDR1 LGHDT and CDR2 YNNKEL (reference sequence). Deletions cut 2 bases from V and 15 bases from J, with 20 bases between. CDR3 size: 14 residues. For the CDR3, the DNA is TGTGCCAGCAGCCAAAAGGAGGTGGATAGTCTTCGGTTCTTC. Protein product: CASSQKEVDSLRFF.

This clonotype was seen a few times. The V and J genes are TRBV24-1 and TRBJ2-1; 8 bases agree with TRBD1. Germline V gene sequence: CDR1 KGHDR, CDR2 SFDVKD. CDR3 length equals 15 residues. The J segment lost 8 bases and the V segment lost 1 base, leaving 6 bases of the junction unmatched. Here the CDR3 reads CATSDFRGRTDEQFF. CDR3 sequence (DNA): TGTGCCACCAGTGATTTCAGGGGGCGCACGGATGAGCAGTTCTTC.

V gene TRBV20-1 combines with J gene TRBJ2-3, with 10 bases that match TRBD2. V dropped 6 bases and J dropped 6; count of bases not matched to a gene: 12. The CDR3 has 15 residues. Germline values: CDR1 DFQATT, CDR2 SNEGSKA (reference sequence). The CDR3 DNA reads as TGCAGTGCATCTTTAGCGGGAGGCCTTCTTGATACGCAGTATTTT. Translated: CSASLAGGLLDTQYF.

The V and J genes are TRBV28 and TRBJ2-6, with 7 bases identical to TRBD1. The V segment lost 6 bases and the J segment 1 base; nucleotides outside the gene matches: 15. This CDR3 region has 19 residues. Germline CDR1 MDHEN, CDR2 SYDVKM. CDR3 sequence (DNA): TGTGCCAGCAGCTCACCCTTACAGGGGTCAAAGTCTGGGGCCAACGTCCTGACTTTC. Amino acids: CASSSPLQGSKSGANVLTF. Supplemented by reference TRBV28 and TRBJ2-6, the full variable domain reads DVKVTQSSRYLVKRTGEKVFLECVQDMDHENMFWYRQDPGLGLRLIYFSYDVKMKEKGDIPEGYSVSREKKERFSLILESASTNQTSMYLCASSSPLQGSKSGANVLTFGAGSRLTVL.

This clonotype was found a few times. This chain connects TRBV28 to TRBJ2-5, with D perhaps TRBD1 (5 bases). CDR1 and CDR2 from the germline V gene are MDHEN and SYDVKM. Between the trimmed V and J ends, which lost 5 bases and 0 bases, there was a span of 16 bases. The CDR3 contains 16 residues. The CDR3 reads CASSPIRQTNQETQYF. Written as DNA, the CDR3 is TGTGCCAGCAGTCCGATTCGACAGACGAACCAAGAGACCCAGTACTTC.

This clonotype was detected a few times. This chain uses TRBV27 with TRBJ2-3, with D maybe TRBD2 (7 bases). V was pared by 3 bases and J by 1 base, with 11 bases between. In germline, CDR1 is MNHEY, CDR2 SMNVEV (reference sequence). The CDR3 covers 15 residues. CDR3: CASSLGGLGTDTQYF. The CDR3, as DNA: TGTGCCAGCAGTTTGGGGGGGCTAGGCACAGATACGCAGTATTTT.

The chain links TRBV3-1 to TRBJ2-7; 8 bases match TRBD2. V lost 5 bases to trimming and J lost 6 bases; unmatched junction nucleotides: 15. The CDR3 runs to 16 residues. Germline V CDR1 and CDR2: LGHDT, YNNKEL (reference sequence). CDR3 protein: CASSTRSGTRIVEQYF. The CDR3 DNA reads TGTGCCAGCAGCACCCGATCCGGGACTAGAATCGTCGAGCAGTACTTC.

This clonotype occurred a few times. The chain carries TRBV7-2 and TRBJ2-3; possibly TRBD1 for D (6 bases). Per germline, CDR1 SGHTA and CDR2 FQGNSA. Deletions cut 5 bases from V and 4 bases from J, with 22 bases between. This CDR3 region has 17 residues. CDR3 region: CASSQRTAGVVPDTQYF. In nucleotides, the CDR3 is TGTGCCAGCAGCCAACGGACAGCAGGGGTTGTCCCAGATACGCAGTATTTT.

This clonotype showed up just a few times. The chain combines TRBV27 with TRBJ1-6; D unclear. Germline V CDR1 and CDR2: MNHEY, SMNVEV (reference sequence). V lost 3 bases, J lost 4 bases, and 4 bases lay in between. This CDR3 has 13 amino acids. The CDR3 sequence: CASSFSYNSPLHF. The CDR3 DNA follows: TGTGCCAGCAGTTTTTCGTATAATTCACCCCTCCACTTT.